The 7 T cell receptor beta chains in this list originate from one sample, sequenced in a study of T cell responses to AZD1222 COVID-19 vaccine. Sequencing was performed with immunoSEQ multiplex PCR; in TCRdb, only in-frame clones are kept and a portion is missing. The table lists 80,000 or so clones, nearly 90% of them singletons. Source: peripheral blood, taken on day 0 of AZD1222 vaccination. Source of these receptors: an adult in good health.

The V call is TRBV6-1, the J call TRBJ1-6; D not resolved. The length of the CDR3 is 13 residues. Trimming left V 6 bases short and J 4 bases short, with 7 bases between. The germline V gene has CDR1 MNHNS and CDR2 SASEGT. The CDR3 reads CASRADYNSPLHF. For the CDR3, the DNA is TGTGCCAGCAGGGCCGATTATAATTCACCCCTCCACTTT.

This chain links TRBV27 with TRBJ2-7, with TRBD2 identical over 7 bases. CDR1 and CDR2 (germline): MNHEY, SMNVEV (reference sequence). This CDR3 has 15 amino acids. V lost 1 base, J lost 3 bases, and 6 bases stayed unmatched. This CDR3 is CASSLWGGRNYEQYF. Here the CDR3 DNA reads TGTGCCAGCAGTTTATGGGGGGGACGAAACTACGAGCAGTACTTC.

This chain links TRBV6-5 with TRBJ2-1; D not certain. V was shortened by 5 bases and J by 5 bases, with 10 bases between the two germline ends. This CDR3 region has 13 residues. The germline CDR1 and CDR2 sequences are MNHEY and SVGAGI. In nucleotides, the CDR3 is TGTGCCAGCAGTAGCCCCCAAAACAATGAGCAGTTCTTC. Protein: CASSSPQNNEQFF.

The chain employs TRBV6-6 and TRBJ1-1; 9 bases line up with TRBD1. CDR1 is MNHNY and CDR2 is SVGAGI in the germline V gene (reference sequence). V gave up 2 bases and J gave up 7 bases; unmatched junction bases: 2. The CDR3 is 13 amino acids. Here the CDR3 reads CASSYGTGLEAFF. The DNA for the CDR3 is TGTGCCAGCAGTTACGGGACAGGGCTTGAAGCTTTCTTT.

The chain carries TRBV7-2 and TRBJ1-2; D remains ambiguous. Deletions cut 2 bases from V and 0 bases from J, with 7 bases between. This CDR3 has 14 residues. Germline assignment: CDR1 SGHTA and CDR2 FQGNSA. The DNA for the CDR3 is TGTGCCAGCAGCTTAAGTCGGTCTAACTATGGCTACACCTTC. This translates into CASSLSRSNYGYTF.

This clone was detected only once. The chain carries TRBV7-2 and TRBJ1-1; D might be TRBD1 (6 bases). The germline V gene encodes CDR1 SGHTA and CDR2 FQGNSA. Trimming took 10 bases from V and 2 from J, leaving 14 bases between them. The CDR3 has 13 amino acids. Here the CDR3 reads CATRGGPNTEAFF. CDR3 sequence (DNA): TGTGCCACCCGCGGGGGGCCCAACACTGAAGCTTTCTTT.

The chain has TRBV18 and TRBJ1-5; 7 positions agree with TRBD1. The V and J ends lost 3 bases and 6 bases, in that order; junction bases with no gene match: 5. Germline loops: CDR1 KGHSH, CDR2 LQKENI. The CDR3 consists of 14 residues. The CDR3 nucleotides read TGTGCCAGCTCACCCACAGGGGTAGGTCAGCCCCAGCATTTT. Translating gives CASSPTGVGQPQHF.